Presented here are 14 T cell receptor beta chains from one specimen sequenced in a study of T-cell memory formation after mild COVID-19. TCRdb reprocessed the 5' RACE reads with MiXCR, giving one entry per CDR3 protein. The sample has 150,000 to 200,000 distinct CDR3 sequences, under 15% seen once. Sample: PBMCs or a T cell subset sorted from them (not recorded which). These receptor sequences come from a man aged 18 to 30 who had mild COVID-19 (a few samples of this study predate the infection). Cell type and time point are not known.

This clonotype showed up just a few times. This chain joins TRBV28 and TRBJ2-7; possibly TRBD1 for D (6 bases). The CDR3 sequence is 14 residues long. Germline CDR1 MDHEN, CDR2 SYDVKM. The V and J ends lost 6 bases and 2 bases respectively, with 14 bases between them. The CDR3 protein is CASSLRTAPYEQYV. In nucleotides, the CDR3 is TGTGCCAGCAGCCTCAGGACAGCACCCTACGAGCAGTACGTC.

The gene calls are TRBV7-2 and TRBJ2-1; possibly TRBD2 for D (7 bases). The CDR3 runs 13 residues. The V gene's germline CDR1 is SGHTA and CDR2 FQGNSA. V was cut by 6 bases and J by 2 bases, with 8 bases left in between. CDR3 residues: CASRGGPYNEQFF. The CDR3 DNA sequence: TGTGCCAGCAGGGGGGGGCCCTACAATGAGCAGTTCTTC. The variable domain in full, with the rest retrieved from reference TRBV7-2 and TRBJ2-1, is GAGVSQSPSNKVTEKGKDVELRCDPISGHTALYWYRQSLGQGLEFLIYFQGNSAPDKSGLPSDRFSAERTGGSVSTLTIQRTQQEDSAVYLCASRGGPYNEQFFGPGTRLTVL.

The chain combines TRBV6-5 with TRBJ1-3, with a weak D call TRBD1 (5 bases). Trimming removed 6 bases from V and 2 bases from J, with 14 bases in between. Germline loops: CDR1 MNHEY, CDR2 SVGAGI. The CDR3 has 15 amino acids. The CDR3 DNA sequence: TGTGCCAGCAGATTCCTTGGGGGGGCTGGAAACACCATATATTTT. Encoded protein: CASRFLGGAGNTIYF.

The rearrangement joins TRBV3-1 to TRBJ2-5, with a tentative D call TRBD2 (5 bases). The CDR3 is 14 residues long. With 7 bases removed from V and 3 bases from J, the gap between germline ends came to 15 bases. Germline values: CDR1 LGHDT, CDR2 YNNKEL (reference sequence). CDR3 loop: CASTQHVGEETQYF. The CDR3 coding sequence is TGTGCCAGCACCCAGCACGTCGGGGAAGAGACCCAGTACTTC.

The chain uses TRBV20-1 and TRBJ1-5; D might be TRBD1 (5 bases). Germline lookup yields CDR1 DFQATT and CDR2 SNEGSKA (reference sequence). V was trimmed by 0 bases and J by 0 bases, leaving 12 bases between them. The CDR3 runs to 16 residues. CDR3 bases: TGCAGTGCTAGAGAGGGACGGTATTATAGCAATCAGCCCCAGCATTTT. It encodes CSAREGRYYSNQPQHF.

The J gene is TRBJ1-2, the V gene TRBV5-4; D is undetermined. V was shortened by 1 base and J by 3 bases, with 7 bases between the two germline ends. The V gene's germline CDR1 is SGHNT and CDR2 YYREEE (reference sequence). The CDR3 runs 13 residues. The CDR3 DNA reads TGTGCCAGCAGCTTGAATACTGACTATGGCTACACCTTC. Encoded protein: CASSLNTDYGYTF.

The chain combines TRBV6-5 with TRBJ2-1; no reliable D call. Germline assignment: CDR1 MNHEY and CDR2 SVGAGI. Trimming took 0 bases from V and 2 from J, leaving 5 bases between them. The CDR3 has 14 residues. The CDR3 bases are TGTGCCAGCAGTTACTCGACGGCCTACAATGAGCAGTTCTTC. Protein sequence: CASSYSTAYNEQFF.

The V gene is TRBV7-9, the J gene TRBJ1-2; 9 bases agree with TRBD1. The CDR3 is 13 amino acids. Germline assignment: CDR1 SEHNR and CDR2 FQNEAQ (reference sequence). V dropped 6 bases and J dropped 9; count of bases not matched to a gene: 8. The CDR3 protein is CASSSGTGLSYTF. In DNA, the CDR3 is TGTGCCAGCAGTTCCGGGACAGGGTTGAGCTACACCTTC.

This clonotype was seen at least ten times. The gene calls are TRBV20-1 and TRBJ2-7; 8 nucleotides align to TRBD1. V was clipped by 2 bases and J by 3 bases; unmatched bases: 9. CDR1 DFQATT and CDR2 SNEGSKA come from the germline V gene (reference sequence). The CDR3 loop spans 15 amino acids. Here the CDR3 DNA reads TGCAGTGCTAGAATCCCGACAGGGGTAGACTACGAGCAGTACTTC. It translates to CSARIPTGVDYEQYF.

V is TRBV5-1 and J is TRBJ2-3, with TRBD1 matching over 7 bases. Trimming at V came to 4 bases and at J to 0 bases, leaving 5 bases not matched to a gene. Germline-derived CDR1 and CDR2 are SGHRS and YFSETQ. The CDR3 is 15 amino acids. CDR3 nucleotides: TGCGCCAGCAGCCCACAGGGGACAAGCACAGATACGCAGTATTTT. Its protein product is CASSPQGTSTDTQYF.

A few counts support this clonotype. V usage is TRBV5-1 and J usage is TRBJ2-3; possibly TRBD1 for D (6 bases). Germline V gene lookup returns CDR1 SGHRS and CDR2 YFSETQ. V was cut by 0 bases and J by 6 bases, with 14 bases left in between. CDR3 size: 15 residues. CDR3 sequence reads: CASSLGARGEDTQYF. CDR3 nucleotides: TGCGCCAGCAGCTTGGGGGCCAGGGGCGAGGATACGCAGTATTTT.

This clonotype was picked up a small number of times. The CDR3, as DNA: TGTGCCAGCAGCCAAGTCTTTCGGGGGGTTTACGAGCAGTACTTC. Translating gives CASSQVFRGVYEQYF. The chain employs TRBV3-1 and TRBJ2-7, with 7 bases identical to TRBD2. Trimming cost V 1 base and J 4 bases; bases outside gene matches: 7. The CDR3 contains 15 residues. CDR1 LGHDT and CDR2 YNNKEL come from the germline V gene (reference sequence).

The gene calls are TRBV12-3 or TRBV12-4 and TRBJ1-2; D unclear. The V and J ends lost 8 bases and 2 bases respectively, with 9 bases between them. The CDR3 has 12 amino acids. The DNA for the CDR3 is TGTGCCAGCCGACTTCTCAACTATGGCTACACCTTC. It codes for CASRLLNYGYTF.

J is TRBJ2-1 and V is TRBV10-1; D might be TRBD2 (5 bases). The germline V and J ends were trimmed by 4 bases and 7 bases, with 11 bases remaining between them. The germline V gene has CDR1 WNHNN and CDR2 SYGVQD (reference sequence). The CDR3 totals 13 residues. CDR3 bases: TGCGCCAGCAGTGCGGTGGCGGGTAATGAGCAGTTCTTC. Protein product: CASSAVAGNEQFF.